The present T cell receptor beta chain was sequenced within a study of T cell responses to AZD1222 COVID-19 vaccine (dated by TCRdb to about 2021). Regarding the research as a whole: TCR sequencing was performed for over 230 trial participants, of whom around 200 were given two doses of AZD1222 and approximately 26 were given two doses of MenACWY control vaccine. Trial participants were enrolled by age into subgroups of 18-55, 56-69 and 70-plus years, and around 150, 29 and 61 TCR-sequenced participants, respectively, were included in these subgroups. Study-level results and caveats: CD4 TCRs associated with the vaccine covered the entire spike protein, and the dominant responses were in regions 160-218 and 743-854. Nearly half of unique spike-specific TCRs reportedly recognized epitopes outside regions mutated in the B.1.351 and B.1.1.7 variants. Spike-specific TCR breadth and depth rose significantly after two AZD1222 doses compared with day 0 and with MenACWY recipients. No day 14 peak-response samples were available, so repertoires were characterized only after the peak T cell response. Conclusions about previously exposed vaccinees were limited because only 6 or 7 AZD1222 recipients were SARS-CoV-2 seropositive at baseline. In the small 56-69-year group, the increase in depth fell short of significance, most likely because of low power. Most participants were white British and females outnumbered males, and the authors suggested that clonal diversity may have been underestimated.

In light of the paper, this sample's time point label describes: baseline before first vaccination. The vaccinee samples were drawn from two UK trials, COV001 and COV002, one of which was a single-blind randomized controlled phase 2/3 trial testing AZD1222 (ChAdOx1 nCoV-19) in healthy adults. For TCRbeta chain sequencing, PBMC samples from trial participants were taken at day 0 and at day 28 after the second dose. The CDR3 regions of human TCRbeta chains were analyzed by immunosequencing. Per the source publication's procedure: TCRs in the repertoires were compared against a reference library of SARS-CoV-2-specific TCRs that had been generated with the MIRA antigen-specificity platform. Breadth was defined as the fraction of unique TCRs that were SARS-CoV-2-associated. Depth was defined as the fraction of total T cells that were SARS-CoV-2-associated. Using the MIRA data, each spike-specific TCR was mapped to the spike region that the TCR reacts to and placed in a CD4 or CD8 class. Log10-transformed breadth and depth values were compared by one-way ANOVA with Sidak's multiple comparisons tests. TCRdb retrieved this table from immuneACCESS and kept in-frame rearrangements only. Not all clones are present; in checked studies, unresolved V genes account for under half, and no reason is known for the remainder. The V and J calls and clone size come from that table; D and trimming were worked out from the DNA. The sample table on file contains 150,000 or so clones. Of the sample, under 2.5% is held by the ten largest clones.

Per the germline V gene, SGDLS is the CDR1 and YYNGEE is the CDR2. The CDR3 runs 15 amino acids, cysteine and phenylalanine included. Just CDR3 DNA is preserved here, 45 bases in frame from base 1. Trimming removed 4 bases from V and 4 bases from J, leaving 16 bases between the germline ends. In regard to this clone: Its antigen remains undetermined.

Sequencing was carried out using peripheral blood. The chain couples TRBV9 to TRBJ2-3; the best D guess is TRBD2, with 7 bases matching. The clonotype originates from an adult in good health. The CDR3 region reads CASSSEGGGPDTQYF. The sequenced DNA: TGTGCCAGCAGCTCCGAGGGGGGGGGCCCAGATACGCAGTATTTT.